This T cell receptor beta chain was sequenced during a study of blood T cell repertoires in COVID-19. At the level of the study: COVID-19 samples from acute and convalescent phases originated in the United States, Italy and Spain.

The CDR3 runs to 15 residues. CDR1 and CDR2 (germline): SSHAT, FNYEAQ (reference sequence). Deletions cut 5 bases from V and 5 bases from J, with 17 bases between. Profiled with immunoSEQ multiplex PCR; TCRdb holds only in-frame clones, not every one. Of 90,000 to 120,000 clones in the sample, over 60% were seen once. The source is a man between 65 and 85 years old with acute or convalescent COVID-19. The sequenced material came from peripheral blood. The chain recombines TRBV7-7 with TRBJ2-3, with D tentatively TRBD1 (6 bases). CDR3 protein: CASSLLGGSGDTQYF. CDR3 in DNA: TGTGCCAGCAGCCTCCTAGGGGGATCAGGAGATACGCAGTATTTT. Variable domain in full (rest from reference TRBV7-7 and TRBJ2-3): GAGVSQSPRYKVTKRGQDVTLRCDPISSHATLYWYQQALGQGPEFLTYFNYEAQPDKSGLPSDRFSAERPEGSISTLTIQRTEQRDSAMYRCASSLLGGSGDTQYFGPGTRLTVL.